Listed here are 11 T cell receptor beta chains from one sample, sequenced in a study of CD8 T cells in Susac syndrome. An amount of RNA that ranged from about 0.45 to 1 ug was reverse transcribed with random hexamers. MiXCR was run by TCRdb on the immunoSEQ multiplex PCR reads, yielding one entry per CDR3 protein. The sample carries 100,000 to 150,000 distinct CDR3 sequences, about 95% recorded once. The sequenced material came from CD8+ T cells from PBMCs. The receptors originated from a human donor with Susac syndrome.

The genes are TRBV19 and TRBJ2-5, with no clear D. CDR1 is LNHDA and CDR2 is SQIVND in the germline V gene (reference sequence). Trimming cost V 5 bases and J 3 bases, with 13 bases left between them. The CDR3 covers 14 residues. CDR3 nucleotides: TGTGCCAGTAGTGTCTTTTTGACGAAAGAGACCCAGTACTTC. Protein sequence: CASSVFLTKETQYF.

This chain joins TRBV5-4 and TRBJ2-1, with a weak D call TRBD2 (6 bases). Trimming left V 0 bases short and J 0 bases short, with 16 bases between. The CDR3 contains 18 residues. Germline-derived CDR1 and CDR2 are SGHNT and YYREEE (reference sequence). CDR3 DNA sequence: TGTGCCAGCAGCTTGGGGAGGGCTAGCGCGAGCTCCTACAATGAGCAGTTCTTC. Amino acid sequence: CASSLGRASASSYNEQFF.

CDR3 coding DNA: TGCGCCAGCAGCCAGTCTGGACTAGCGGGAGGGACGTCAGATACGCAGTATTTT. This encodes CASSQSGLAGGTSDTQYF. The chain carries TRBV4-3 and TRBJ2-3; 15 bases line up with TRBD2. This CDR3 region has 18 residues. Germline trimming cut 3 bases from V and 4 bases from J; bases unmatched to any gene: 8. The germline gives CDR1 LGHNA, CDR2 YSLEER.

Here the CDR3 DNA reads TGCAGTGCTAGATGGGCTCTTGGAGGCGAGAGCCACTCCACAGATACGCAGTATTTT. Residues: CSARWALGGESHSTDTQYF. The rearrangement joins TRBV20-1 to TRBJ2-3; D perhaps matches TRBD2 (5 bases). This CDR3 has 19 residues. CDR1 and CDR2 from the germline V gene are DFQATT and SNEGSKA (reference sequence). Trimming removed 2 bases at V and 2 bases at J, with 26 bases between.

The CDR3 protein is CSVEYSTSGRSDNEQFF. The CDR3 DNA follows: TGCAGCGTTGAGTACTCTACTAGCGGGAGGTCGGACAATGAGCAGTTCTTC. The V and J genes are TRBV29-1 and TRBJ2-1, with 12 bases aligning to TRBD2. J gave up 5 bases and V 3 bases, and 11 bases lay outside the gene matches. CDR3 length: 17 residues. Germline loops: CDR1 SQVTM, CDR2 ANQGSEA.

This sequence joins TRBV13 and TRBJ2-1; D is undetermined. The CDR3 consists of 12 residues. V shed 10 bases and J shed 8 bases, with 15 bases lying between them. Germline CDR1 PRHDT, CDR2 FYEKMQ (reference sequence). Written as DNA, the CDR3 is TGTGCCATCGCAAGAATAGAGCATGAGCAGTTCTTC. Its protein is CAIARIEHEQFF.

The genes are TRBV28 and TRBJ1-2, with 8 bases that match TRBD1. CDR3 length: 13 amino acids. The trim removed 7 bases at V and 3 bases at J, leaving 4 bases unmatched. Looked up from germline, CDR1 is MDHEN and CDR2 is SYDVKM. The DNA of the CDR3 is TGTGCCAGCACCGAGACAGGGGACTATGGCTACACCTTC. Its translation: CASTETGDYGYTF.

The chain links TRBV5-6 to TRBJ2-3; D might be TRBD2 (5 bases). The V and J ends lost 2 bases and 4 bases respectively, with 14 bases between them. The CDR3 spans 15 residues. Per the germline V gene, CDR1 is SGHDT and CDR2 is YYEEEE. In DNA form, the CDR3 reads TGTGCCAGCAGCTTCCCTAGTGCGGGCGCAGATACGCAGTATTTT. Encoded protein: CASSFPSAGADTQYF.

The rearrangement links TRBV4-1 to TRBJ2-3; D gene ambiguous. From germline, CDR1 is MGHRA and CDR2 YSYEKL. Trimming stripped 0 bases from V and 2 bases from J, with 12 bases between. This CDR3 contains 16 residues. Here the CDR3 DNA reads TGCGCCAGCAGCCAAGAGCCACAGAGCTTCACAGATACGCAGTATTTT. Protein: CASSQEPQSFTDTQYF.

The rearrangement links TRBV20-1 to TRBJ1-5; no clear D gene. The germline CDR1 and CDR2 sequences are DFQATT and SNEGSKA (reference sequence). The CDR3 contains 12 residues. Deletions cut 3 bases from V and 6 bases from J, with 9 bases between. CDR3 sequence reads: CSASPAGQPQHF. DNA of the CDR3: TGCAGTGCTAGTCCTGCTGGTCAGCCCCAGCATTTT.

V usage is TRBV9 and J usage is TRBJ2-6; 7 bases map to TRBD1. The CDR3 consists of 14 residues. With 4 bases clipped from V and 12 bases from J, the junction kept 10 bases outside the gene matches. Germline CDR1 SGDLS, CDR2 YYNGEE. The chain's CDR3 is CASSSQGGVGVLTF. The CDR3, as DNA: TGTGCCAGCAGCTCACAAGGGGGCGTGGGCGTCCTGACTTTC.